The clone carrying this TCR beta chain was seen just once. Its target is not known. Profiling relied on immunoSEQ multiplex PCR, and the TCRdb table lists in-frame clones only, not all of them. The sample records approximately 71,000 clones, about 83% being singletons. The germline CDR1 and CDR2 sequences are SGHTA and FQGTGA. This CDR3 comprises 17 residues. V shed 2 bases, J shed 6 bases, and the junction held 13 bases outside the gene matches. Excluded were patients having autoimmune disease history or systemic immunosuppression. Sampling of blood occurred at baseline, cycle 4 day 1, and cycle 7 day 1. The data originate from a study of OX40 agonist ivuxolimab in advanced cancers. Study context: Prior anti-PD-1, anti-PD-L1 or anti-CTLA-4 therapy was allowed; 40% to 50% had some.

Study-level points and caveats: The study found that CD8+ T cells averaged more expanded clones than CD4+.

Material: CD4+ or CD8+ T cells sorted from blood, obtained in a trial of the OX40 agonist ivuxolimab. The sequence was collected from an adult with an advanced solid tumor such as melanoma, head and neck, liver or kidney cancer. The chain employs TRBV7-3 and TRBJ2-7; 10 bases map to TRBD2. The CDR3 nucleotides are TGTGCCAGCAGCTTAGGCGGCCTAGCGGGAGAACGAGGCGAGCAGTACTTC. Translation gives CASSLGGLAGERGEQYF.